This TCR beta chain was captured by sequencing in a study of CD8+ T cells in alopecia areata. Study-wide results and limits: Patients shared TCRs less clearly than mice did, possibly for HLA-related reasons.

PBMCs were stained for CD3, CD4 and CD8, and CD4+ and CD8+ T cells were sorted. Germline CDR1 reads MGHRA; CDR2 reads YSYEKL. Trimming left V 4 bases short and J 5 bases short, with 9 bases between. The CDR3 totals 13 residues. Regarding this clone: Its antigen is undetermined.

After isolation, RNA underwent reverse transcription to generate cDNA as the sequencing template. TCRdb's copy holds only in-frame clones and misses some; the assay was immunoSEQ multiplex PCR. Counted here are around 80,000 clones, roughly 47% occurring once; the ten biggest clones make up around 6%. The V call is TRBV4-1, the J call TRBJ2-1; D gene ambiguous. The TCR sequence derives from a human donor with alopecia areata. The sequenced sample was NKG2D-high CD8+ T cells sorted from blood. This CDR3 is CASSRGINNEQFF. The CDR3 nucleotides are TGCGCCAGCAGCCGTGGTATTAACAATGAGCAGTTCTTC.